The text below deals with one T cell receptor (beta chain). Other DNA sequences in this specimen translate into the identical CDR3. Treatment indicated: approximately 18 received Ad26.COV2.S at low or high dose, single or two shots; about 5 received placebo; per-sample allocation not given. Samples analyzed were those drawn on day 63 after the first vaccine or placebo injection. An Ad26 vector was used to express Wuhan-strain SARS-CoV-2 spike as the vaccine. The data derive from a study of Ad26.COV2.S vaccination and SARS-CoV-2 variants. Germline CDR1 LGHNA, CDR2 YSLEER. The CDR3 totals 14 residues. Trimming removed 0 bases from V and 4 bases from J, with 9 bases in between. Assay: immunoSEQ multiplex PCR; the TCRdb copy retains only in-frame clones and omits some. The profile covers around 340,000 clones, with about 88% appearing a single time and around a tenth taken by the ten largest.

Sequenced here: peripheral blood, sampled in a trial of Ad26.COV2.S vaccine versus placebo. The rearrangement links TRBV4-3 to TRBJ1-1; a possible D gene is TRBD1 (5 bases). This TCR was recovered from a person between 18 and 60 years old who received the Ad26.COV2.S COVID-19 vaccine or a placebo. CDR3 DNA: TGCGCCAGCAGCCAAGATGGGGGGGGCACTGAAGCTTTCTTT. As protein: CASSQDGGGTEAFF.